Given below is one TCR beta chain in context. These data originate in a study of blood T cell repertoires in COVID-19. Study-level information: Spain, Italy and the United States supplied samples that represented acute and convalescent COVID-19. T cells, B-cell-depleted T cells, or PBMCs supplied cDNA or gDNA.

Germline V gene lookup returns CDR1 MNHEY and CDR2 SMNVEV (reference sequence). The CDR3 totals 16 residues. The V and J ends lost 3 bases and 0 bases, in that order; junction bases with no gene match: 8. Per the original data handling: Amplification of reference gene primers was used by the study to estimate nucleated cell counts. Repertoires were generated with immunoSEQ multiplex PCR, while TCRdb's copy carries only in-frame clones and drops some. V, J and clone size reflect that table, while D and trimming were determined from the DNA. The sample includes 180,000 or so clones, 85% to 90% of them seen just once.

The chain combines TRBV27 with TRBJ2-7; TRBD2 matches at 7 bases. The sequenced sample consisted of peripheral blood. This sequence originates from a woman in her thirties with active or convalescent COVID-19. Here the CDR3 reads CASSFSTSASSYEQYF. The CDR3 nucleotides are TGTGCCAGCAGTTTCTCCACTAGCGCGAGCTCCTACGAGCAGTACTTC.